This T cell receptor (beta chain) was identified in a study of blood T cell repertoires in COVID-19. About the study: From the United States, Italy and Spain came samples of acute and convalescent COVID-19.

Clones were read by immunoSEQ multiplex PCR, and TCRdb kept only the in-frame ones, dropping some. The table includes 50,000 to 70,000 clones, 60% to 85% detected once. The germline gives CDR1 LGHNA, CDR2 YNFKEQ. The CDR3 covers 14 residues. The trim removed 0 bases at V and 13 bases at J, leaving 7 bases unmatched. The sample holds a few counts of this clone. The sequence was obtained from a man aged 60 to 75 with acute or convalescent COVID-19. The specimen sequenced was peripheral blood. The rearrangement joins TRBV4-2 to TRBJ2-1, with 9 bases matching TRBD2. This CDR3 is CASSQEQQAGGQFF. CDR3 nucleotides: TGTGCCAGCAGCCAAGAGCAACAAGCGGGGGGCCAGTTCTTC.